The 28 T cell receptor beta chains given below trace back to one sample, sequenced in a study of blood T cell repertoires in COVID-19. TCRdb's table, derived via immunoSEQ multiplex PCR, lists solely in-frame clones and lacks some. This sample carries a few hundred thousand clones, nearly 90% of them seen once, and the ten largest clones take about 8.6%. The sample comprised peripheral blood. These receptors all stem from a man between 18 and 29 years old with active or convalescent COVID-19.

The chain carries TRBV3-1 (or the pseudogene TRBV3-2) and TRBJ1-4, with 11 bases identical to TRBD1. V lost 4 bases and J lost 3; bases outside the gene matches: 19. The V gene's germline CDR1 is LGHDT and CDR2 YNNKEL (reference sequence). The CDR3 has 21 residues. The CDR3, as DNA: TGTGCCAGCAGCCCCGACCCAACAAACCGGGACAGGGGGTTCTCTAATGAAAAACTGTTTTTT. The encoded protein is CASSPDPTNRDRGFSNEKLFF.

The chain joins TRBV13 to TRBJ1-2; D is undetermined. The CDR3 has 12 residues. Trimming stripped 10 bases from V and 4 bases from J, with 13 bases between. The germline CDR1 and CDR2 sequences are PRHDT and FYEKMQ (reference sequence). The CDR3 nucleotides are TGTGCCACCTCGATCTCGGTCTATGGCTACACCTTC. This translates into CATSISVYGYTF.

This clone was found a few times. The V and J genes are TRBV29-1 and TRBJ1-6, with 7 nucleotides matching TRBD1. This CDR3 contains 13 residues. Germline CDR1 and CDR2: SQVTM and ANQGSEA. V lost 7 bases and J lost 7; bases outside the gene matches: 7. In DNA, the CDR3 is TGCAGCGGACCGGGACAGAAAAATTCACCCCTCCACTTT. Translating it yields CSGPGQKNSPLHF.

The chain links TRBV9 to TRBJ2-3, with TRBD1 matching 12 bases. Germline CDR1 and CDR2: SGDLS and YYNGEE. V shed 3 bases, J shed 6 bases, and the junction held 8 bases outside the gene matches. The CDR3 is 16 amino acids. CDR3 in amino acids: CASSGDGTGGYDTQYF. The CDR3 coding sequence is TGTGCCAGCAGCGGAGACGGGACAGGGGGCTACGATACGCAGTATTTT. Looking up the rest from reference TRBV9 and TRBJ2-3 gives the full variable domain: DSGVTQTPKHLITATGQRVTLRCSPRSGDLSVYWYQQSLDQGLQFLIQYYNGEERAKGNILERFSAQQFPDLHSELNLSSLELGDSALYFCASSGDGTGGYDTQYFGPGTRLTVL.

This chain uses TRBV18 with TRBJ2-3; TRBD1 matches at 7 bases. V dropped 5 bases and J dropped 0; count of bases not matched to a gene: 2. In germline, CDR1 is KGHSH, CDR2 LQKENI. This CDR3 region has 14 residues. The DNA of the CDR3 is TGTGCCAGCTCAACGACAGGGAGCACAGATACGCAGTATTTT. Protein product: CASSTTGSTDTQYF. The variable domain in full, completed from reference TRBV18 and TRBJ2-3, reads NAGVMQNPRHLVRRRGQEARLRCSPMKGHSHVYWYRQLPEEGLKFMVYLQKENIIDESGMPKERFSAEFPKEGPSILRIQQVVRGDSAAYFCASSTTGSTDTQYFGPGTRLTVL.

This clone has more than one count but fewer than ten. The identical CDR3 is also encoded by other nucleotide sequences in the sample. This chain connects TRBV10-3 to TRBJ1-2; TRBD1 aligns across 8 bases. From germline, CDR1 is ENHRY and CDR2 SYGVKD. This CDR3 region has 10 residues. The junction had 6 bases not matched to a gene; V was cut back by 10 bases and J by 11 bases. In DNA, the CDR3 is TGTGCCACCGGACAGGGTGGGTACACCTTC. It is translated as CATGQGGYTF.

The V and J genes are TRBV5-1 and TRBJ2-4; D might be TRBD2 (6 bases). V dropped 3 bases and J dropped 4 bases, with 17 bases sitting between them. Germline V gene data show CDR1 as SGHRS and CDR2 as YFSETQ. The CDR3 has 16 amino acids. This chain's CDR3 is CASSWELGTYKNIQYF. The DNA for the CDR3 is TGCGCCAGCAGCTGGGAACTAGGGACTTATAAAAACATTCAGTACTTC. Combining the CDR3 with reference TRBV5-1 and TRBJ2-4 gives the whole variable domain KAGVTQTPRYLIKTRGQQVTLSCSPISGHRSVSWYQQTPGQGLQFLFEYFSETQRNKGNFPGRFSGRQFSNSRSEMNVSTLELGDSALYLCASSWELGTYKNIQYFGAGTRLSVL.

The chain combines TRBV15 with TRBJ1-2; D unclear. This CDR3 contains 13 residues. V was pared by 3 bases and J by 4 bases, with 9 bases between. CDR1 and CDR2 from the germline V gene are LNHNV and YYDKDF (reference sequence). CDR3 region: CATSSLRGYGYTF. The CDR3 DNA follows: TGTGCCACCAGCAGCTTACGGGGCTATGGCTACACCTTC.

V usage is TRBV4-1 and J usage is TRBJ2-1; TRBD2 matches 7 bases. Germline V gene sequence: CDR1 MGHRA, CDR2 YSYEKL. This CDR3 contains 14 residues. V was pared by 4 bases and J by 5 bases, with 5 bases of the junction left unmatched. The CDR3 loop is CASSLRDYHNEQFF. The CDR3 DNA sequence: TGCGCCAGCAGCCTAAGGGACTACCACAATGAGCAGTTCTTC.

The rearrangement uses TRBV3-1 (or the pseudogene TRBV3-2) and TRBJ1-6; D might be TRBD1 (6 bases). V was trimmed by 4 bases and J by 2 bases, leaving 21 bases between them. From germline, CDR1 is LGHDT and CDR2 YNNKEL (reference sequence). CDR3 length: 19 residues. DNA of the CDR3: TGTGCCAGCAGCCCGAGGGGTAACAGGGTGAGCACCTATAATTCACCCCTCCACTTT. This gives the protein CASSPRGNRVSTYNSPLHF.

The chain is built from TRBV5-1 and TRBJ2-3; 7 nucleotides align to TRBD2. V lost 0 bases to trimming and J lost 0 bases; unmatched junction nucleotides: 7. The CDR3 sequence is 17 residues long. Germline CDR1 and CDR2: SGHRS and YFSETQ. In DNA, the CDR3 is TGCGCCAGCAGCTTGGTAGCTAGCGGCACTAGCACAGATACGCAGTATTTT. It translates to CASSLVASGTSTDTQYF.

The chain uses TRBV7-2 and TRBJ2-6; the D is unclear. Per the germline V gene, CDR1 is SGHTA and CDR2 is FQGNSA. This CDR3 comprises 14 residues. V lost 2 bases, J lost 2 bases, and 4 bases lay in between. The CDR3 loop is CASSLLAGANVLTF. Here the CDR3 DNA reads TGTGCCAGCAGCTTATTAGCTGGGGCCAACGTCCTGACTTTC.

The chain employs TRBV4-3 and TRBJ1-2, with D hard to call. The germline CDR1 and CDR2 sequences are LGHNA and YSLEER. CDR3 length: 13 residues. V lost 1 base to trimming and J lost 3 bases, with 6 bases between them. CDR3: CASSQVQDYGYTF. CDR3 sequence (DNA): TGCGCCAGCAGCCAAGTCCAGGACTATGGCTACACCTTC.

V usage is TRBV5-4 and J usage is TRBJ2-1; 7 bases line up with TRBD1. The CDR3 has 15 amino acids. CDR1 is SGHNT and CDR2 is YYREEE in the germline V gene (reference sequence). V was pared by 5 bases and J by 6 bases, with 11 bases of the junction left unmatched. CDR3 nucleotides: TGTGCCAGCAGATTTGACAGGGTGGTCAGCAATGAGCAGTTCTTC. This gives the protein CASRFDRVVSNEQFF.

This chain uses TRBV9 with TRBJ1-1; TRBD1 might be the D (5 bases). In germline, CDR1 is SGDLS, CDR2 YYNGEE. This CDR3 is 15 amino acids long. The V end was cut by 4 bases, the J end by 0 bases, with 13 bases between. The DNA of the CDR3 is TGTGCCAGCAGCCAATCCGGGACTCTGAACACTGAAGCTTTCTTT. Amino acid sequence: CASSQSGTLNTEAFF.

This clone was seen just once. The CDR3 region is CASSWAGPTDSPLHF. The CDR3 DNA sequence: TGTGCCAGCAGTTGGGCAGGGCCCACCGATTCACCCCTCCACTTT. The chain couples TRBV27 to TRBJ1-6; D may be TRBD1 (5 bases). Germline V gives CDR1 MNHEY, CDR2 SMNVEV (reference sequence). CDR3 size: 15 residues. Between the trimmed V and J ends, which lost 4 bases and 8 bases, there was a span of 15 bases.

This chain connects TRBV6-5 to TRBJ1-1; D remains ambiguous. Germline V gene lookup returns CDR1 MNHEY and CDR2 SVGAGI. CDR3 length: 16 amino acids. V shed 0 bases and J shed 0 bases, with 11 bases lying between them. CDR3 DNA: TGTGCCAGCAGTTACTCGTGGCTTGAGGTGAACACTGAAGCTTTCTTT. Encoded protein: CASSYSWLEVNTEAFF.

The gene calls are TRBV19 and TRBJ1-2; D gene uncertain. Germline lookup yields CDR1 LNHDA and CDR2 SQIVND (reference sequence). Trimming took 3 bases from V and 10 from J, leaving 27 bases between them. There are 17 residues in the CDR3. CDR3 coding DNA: TGTGCCAGTAGTATCTTCGCACTTCATGGAGGACTATGGGACTACACCTTC. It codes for CASSIFALHGGLWDYTF.

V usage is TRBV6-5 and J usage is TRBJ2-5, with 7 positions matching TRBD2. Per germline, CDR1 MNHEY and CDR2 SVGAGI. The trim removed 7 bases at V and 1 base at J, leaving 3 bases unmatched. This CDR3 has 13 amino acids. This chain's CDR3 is CASMASGQETQYF. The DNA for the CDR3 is TGTGCCAGCATGGCTAGCGGCCAAGAGACCCAGTACTTC.

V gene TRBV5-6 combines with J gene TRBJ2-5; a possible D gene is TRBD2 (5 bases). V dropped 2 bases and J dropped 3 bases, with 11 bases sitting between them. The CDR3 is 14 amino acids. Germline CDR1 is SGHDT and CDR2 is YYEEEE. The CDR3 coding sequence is TGTGCCAGCAGCTTTCGCTCTAGCAAAGAGACCCAGTACTTC. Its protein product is CASSFRSSKETQYF. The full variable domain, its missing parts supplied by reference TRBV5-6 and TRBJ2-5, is DAGVTQSPTHLIKTRGQQVTLRCSPKSGHDTVSWYQQALGQGPQFIFQYYEEEERQRGNFPDRFSGHQFPNYSSELNVNALLLGDSALYLCASSFRSSKETQYFGPGTRLLVL.

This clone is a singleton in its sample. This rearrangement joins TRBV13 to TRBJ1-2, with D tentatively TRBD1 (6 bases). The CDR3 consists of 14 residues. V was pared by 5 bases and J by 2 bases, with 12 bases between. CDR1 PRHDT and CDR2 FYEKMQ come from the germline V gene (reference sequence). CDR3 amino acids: CASSPITGNYGYTF. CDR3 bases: TGTGCCAGCAGCCCGATCACAGGGAACTATGGCTACACCTTC.

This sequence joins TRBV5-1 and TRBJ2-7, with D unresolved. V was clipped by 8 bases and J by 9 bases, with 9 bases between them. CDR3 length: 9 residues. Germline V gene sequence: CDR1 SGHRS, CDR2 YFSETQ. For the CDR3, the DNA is TGCGCCAGTCCCCTAGGGCAGTACTTC. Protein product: CASPLGQYF.

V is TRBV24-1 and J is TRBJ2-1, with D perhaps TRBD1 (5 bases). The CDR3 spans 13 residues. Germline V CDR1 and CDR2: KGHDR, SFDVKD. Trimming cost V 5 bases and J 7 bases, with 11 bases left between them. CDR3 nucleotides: TGTGCCACCAGTGGTCCAGGGCTGAATGAGCAGTTCTTC. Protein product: CATSGPGLNEQFF.

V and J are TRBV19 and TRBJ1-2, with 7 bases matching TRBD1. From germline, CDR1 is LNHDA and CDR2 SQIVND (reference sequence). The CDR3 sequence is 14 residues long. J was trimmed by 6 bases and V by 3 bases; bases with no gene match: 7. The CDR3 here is CASSIPRDSNGYTF. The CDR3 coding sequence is TGTGCCAGTAGTATCCCTCGGGACAGTAATGGCTACACCTTC. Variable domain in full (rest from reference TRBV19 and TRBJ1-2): DGGITQSPKYLFRKEGQNVTLSCEQNLNHDAMYWYRQDPGQGLRLIYYSQIVNDFQKGDIAEGYSVSREKKESFPLTVTSAQKNPTAFYLCASSIPRDSNGYTFGSGTRLTVV.

The CDR3 spells CASSLAGRGSTIYF. CDR3 coding DNA: TGCGCCAGCAGCTTGGCCGGGAGGGGTAGCACCATATATTTT. V gene TRBV5-1 combines with J gene TRBJ1-3, with D possibly being TRBD1 (5 bases). The ends were cut back, 0 bases at V and 9 bases at J, with 13 bases in the middle. The CDR3 has 14 amino acids. Germline assignment: CDR1 SGHRS and CDR2 YFSETQ.

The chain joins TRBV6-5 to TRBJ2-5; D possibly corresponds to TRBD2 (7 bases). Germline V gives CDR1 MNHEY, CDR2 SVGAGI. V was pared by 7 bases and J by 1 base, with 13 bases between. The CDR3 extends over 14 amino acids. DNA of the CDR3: TGTGCCAGCACCCTACGGGGGGCCCAAGAGACCCAGTACTTC. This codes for CASTLRGAQETQYF.

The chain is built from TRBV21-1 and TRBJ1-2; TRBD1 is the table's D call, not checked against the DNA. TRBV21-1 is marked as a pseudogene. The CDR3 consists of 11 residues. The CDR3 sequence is CASSTSTVYTF. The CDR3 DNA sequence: TGTGCCAGCAGCACTTCGACAGTCTACACCTTC.

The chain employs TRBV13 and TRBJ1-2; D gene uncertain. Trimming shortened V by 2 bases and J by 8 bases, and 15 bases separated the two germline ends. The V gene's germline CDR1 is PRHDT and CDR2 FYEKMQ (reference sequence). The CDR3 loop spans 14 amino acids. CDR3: CASSLRQAGVGYTF. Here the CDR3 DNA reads TGTGCCAGCAGCTTACGCCAGGCCGGCGTCGGCTACACCTTC.